The subject of this entry is one T cell receptor (beta chain). These data originate in a study of blood T cell repertoires in COVID-19. Study information: Sources were T cells, B-cell-depleted T cells, or PBMCs; the material itself was cDNA or gDNA.

Original handling: Estimation of nucleated cell counts was performed using reference gene primer amplification. Clones were read by immunoSEQ multiplex PCR, and TCRdb kept only the in-frame ones, dropping some. That table is the source of V, J and clone size, and D and trimming were worked out from the DNA. Here the sample spans 200,000 to 250,000 clones, around 88% being singletons. Patients at the Seattle site were enrolled during active infection and followed longitudinally. The origin of this receptor is an elderly woman with COVID-19, enrolled during active disease. Sequenced: peripheral blood.

The CDR3 DNA reads as TGTGCCTGGAGTGTACGGGGGGGCATGAACACTGAAGCTTTCTTT. This encodes CAWSVRGGMNTEAFF. The chain has TRBV30 and TRBJ1-1, with a possible D match to TRBD1 (6 bases). Germline-derived CDR1 and CDR2 are GTSNPN and SVGIG (reference sequence). The V end lost 0 bases, the J end lost 0 bases, and 11 bases lay between the germline ends. The CDR3 is 15 residues long.